The present TCR beta chain was sequenced within a study of control samples from healthy donors and cancer patients. Assay used: immunoSEQ multiplex PCR; TCRdb lists only in-frame clones, some missing. In the table there are approximately 170,000 clones, more than 85% of which are singletons. V was shortened by 4 bases and J by 4 bases, with 10 bases between the two germline ends. Germline CDR1 reads SGHDN; CDR2 reads FVKESK. The CDR3 consists of 13 residues. The sequenced sample consisted of blood. The clonotype originates from a young woman in good health. This chain uses TRBV14 with TRBJ2-5, with D perhaps given as TRBD1 or TRBD2 (5 bases each). The CDR3 region has the DNA TGTGCCAGCAGCCGAGGGGTTCGAGAGACCCAGTACTTC. This sequence encodes CASSRGVRETQYF.